These 32 T cell receptor beta chains share one sample of origin, sequenced in a study of T cells in tuberculosis. Some clones are missing from TCRdb's copy, which holds only in-frame ones; the method was immunoSEQ multiplex PCR. The sample lists under 40,000 clones, 85% to 95% occurring once. Sequences were obtained from PBMCs. The receptors were gathered from a donor between 10 and 35 years old with latent tuberculosis or without tuberculosis infection.

This clone was observed a few times. The gene calls are TRBV13 and TRBJ2-1; 8 nucleotides align to TRBD2. The CDR3 has 16 amino acids. CDR1 and CDR2 (germline): PRHDT, FYEKMQ (reference sequence). With V trimmed by 5 bases and J by 5 bases, 11 bases remained unmatched. DNA for the CDR3: TGTGCCAGCAGCCCCTCTCCAGCGGGGGCTAACAATGAGCAGTTCTTC. Protein product: CASSPSPAGANNEQFF.

The sample holds a few counts of this clone. This chain joins TRBV9 and TRBJ2-2; D gene unclear. Germline V gene sequence: CDR1 SGDLS, CDR2 YYNGEE. The CDR3 covers 12 residues. Trimming removed 0 bases at V and 7 bases at J, with 4 bases between. This chain's CDR3 is CASSVGGGELFF. The CDR3 nucleotides are TGTGCCAGCAGCGTAGGCGGCGGGGAGCTGTTTTTT. The full variable domain, its missing parts supplied by reference TRBV9 and TRBJ2-2, is DSGVTQTPKHLITATGQRVTLRCSPRSGDLSVYWYQQSLDQGLQFLIQYYNGEERAKGNILERFSAQQFPDLHSELNLSSLELGDSALYFCASSVGGGELFFGEGSRLTVL.

V and J are TRBV5-6 and TRBJ2-1; D not certain. The CDR3 loop spans 14 amino acids. V was pared by 1 base and J by 8 bases, with 13 bases between. The germline V gene has CDR1 SGHDT and CDR2 YYEEEE. For the CDR3, the DNA is TGTGCCAGCAGCTTGTGGCGAGAGAGCGATGAGCAGTTCTTC. Protein: CASSLWRESDEQFF.

The chain couples TRBV7-3 to TRBJ2-1; 11 bases match TRBD2. Germline CDR1 reads SGHTA; CDR2 reads FQGTGA. This CDR3 contains 17 residues. The J segment lost 12 bases and the V segment lost 1 base, leaving 14 bases of the junction unmatched. This chain's CDR3 is CASSLIGSSGGPSGQFF. The CDR3 DNA sequence: TGTGCCAGCAGCTTAATCGGGTCTAGCGGGGGGCCTTCAGGGCAGTTCTTC. Drawing the rest from reference TRBV7-3 and TRBJ2-1, the complete variable domain is GAGVSQTPSNKVTEKGKYVELRCDPISGHTALYWYRQSLGQGPEFLIYFQGTGAADDSGLPNDRFFAVRPEGSVSTLKIQRTERGDSAVYLCASSLIGSSGGPSGQFFGPGTRLTVL.

This chain links TRBV5-4 with TRBJ2-7; weak D call: TRBD2 (5 bases). Germline CDR1 and CDR2: SGHNT and YYREEE (reference sequence). The germline V and J ends were trimmed by 4 bases and 0 bases, with 5 bases remaining between them. This CDR3 contains 12 residues. The CDR3 protein is CASSGGSYEQYF. Written as DNA, the CDR3 is TGTGCCAGCAGCGGAGGCTCCTACGAGCAGTACTTC.

The CDR3 loop reads CASSVSGQGIGNQPQHF. CDR3 DNA: TGTGCCAGTAGCGTATCGGGACAGGGAATAGGCAATCAGCCCCAGCATTTT. V is TRBV19 and J is TRBJ1-5; TRBD1 matches 9 bases. Germline assignment: CDR1 LNHDA and CDR2 SQIVND (reference sequence). The CDR3 is 17 amino acids. The ends lost 6 bases at V and 2 bases at J; junction bases unmatched: 11.

This clone has only one observation. This chain links TRBV7-8 with TRBJ2-2; no definite D call. This CDR3 spans 13 amino acids. The germline V gene has CDR1 SGHVS and CDR2 FQNEAQ. The ends were cut back, 2 bases at V and 2 bases at J, with 3 bases in the middle. The CDR3 DNA sequence: TGTGCCAGCAGCTTAAGCAACACCGGGGAGCTGTTTTTT. This codes for CASSLSNTGELFF.

This clone was detected only once. This rearrangement joins TRBV19 to TRBJ2-7, with 9 nucleotides matching TRBD1. The CDR3 loop spans 14 amino acids. From germline, CDR1 is LNHDA and CDR2 SQIVND (reference sequence). V was pared by 6 bases and J by 4 bases, with 7 bases of the junction left unmatched. The CDR3 DNA reads as TGTGCCAGTAGGCCCTGGGACAGGGAGTACGAGCAGTACTTC. Residues: CASRPWDREYEQYF.

This clone was seen just once. The chain links TRBV7-2 to TRBJ2-3, with D possibly being TRBD2 (6 bases). V lost 2 bases, J lost 2 bases, and 14 bases lay in between. The CDR3 is made up of 16 amino acids. Germline assignment: CDR1 SGHTA and CDR2 FQGNSA. CDR3 region: CASSLSAGTLTDTQYF. The CDR3 region has the DNA TGTGCCAGCAGCTTATCTGCGGGGACGCTCACAGATACGCAGTATTTT. The full variable domain, completed using reference TRBV7-2 and TRBJ2-3, is GAGVSQSPSNKVTEKGKDVELRCDPISGHTALYWYRQSLGQGLEFLIYFQGNSAPDKSGLPSDRFSAERTGGSVSTLTIQRTQQEDSAVYLCASSLSAGTLTDTQYFGPGTRLTVL.

The chain employs TRBV4-2 and TRBJ2-1; D is possibly TRBD1 (5 bases). CDR1 is LGHNA, CDR2 YNFKEQ, per germline. The CDR3 is 13 amino acids. Trimming cost V 1 base and J 7 bases, with 8 bases left between them. CDR3 amino acids: CASSQGRVNEQFF. The CDR3, as DNA: TGTGCCAGCAGCCAAGGCAGGGTGAATGAGCAGTTCTTC.

In DNA form, the CDR3 reads TGTGCCAGCAGCTTGGGCCTTAGCTATGGCTACACCTTC. Translating gives CASSLGLSYGYTF. The chain links TRBV5-8 to TRBJ1-2; D not resolved. V shed 0 bases and J shed 4 bases, with 7 bases lying between them. Germline assignment: CDR1 SGHTS and CDR2 YDEGEE. This CDR3 comprises 13 residues.

The chain joins TRBV10-3 to TRBJ1-4; TRBD1 is a possible D gene (6 bases). Germline V gene data show CDR1 as ENHRY and CDR2 as SYGVKD. V was clipped by 5 bases and J by 12 bases, with 22 bases between them. The CDR3 sequence is 15 residues long. The CDR3 region has the DNA TGTGCCATCAGTTCGGGGGAGGGGGGCCCCTCAGAACTGTTTTTT. Translation: CAISSGEGGPSELFF.

The V and J genes are TRBV7-2 and TRBJ1-1, with D unclear. V was clipped by 5 bases and J by 6 bases, with 10 bases between them. Germline V lookup: CDR1 SGHTA, CDR2 FQGNSA. The CDR3 is 12 residues long. CDR3 DNA: TGTGCCAGCAGCCCCGGACTTCCTGAAGCTTTCTTT. It specifies CASSPGLPEAFF.

The V gene is TRBV19, the J gene TRBJ1-1, with D uncertain. The V end was cut by 7 bases, the J end by 5 bases, with 14 bases between. Per the germline V gene, CDR1 is LNHDA and CDR2 is SQIVND (reference sequence). CDR3 size: 13 residues. The CDR3, as DNA: TGTGCCAGTATGGAGGGCTGGGAGACTGAAGCTTTCTTT. Translation gives CASMEGWETEAFF.

CDR3 coding DNA: TGCGCCAGCAGTGGGGGGATAAACTCTGGAAACACCATATATTTT. Encoded protein: CASSGGINSGNTIYF. The chain joins TRBV5-1 to TRBJ1-3, with D possibly TRBD1 on 5 matching bases. In germline, CDR1 is SGHRS, CDR2 YFSETQ. This CDR3 is built from 15 residues. Deletions cut 5 bases from V and 0 bases from J, with 12 bases between.

The chain carries TRBV9 and TRBJ1-2; the match to TRBD1 covers 7 bases. Losses at the gene ends were 5 bases for V and 7 bases for J; bases not matched to a gene: 8. The germline V gene encodes CDR1 SGDLS and CDR2 YYNGEE. The CDR3 has 13 amino acids. CDR3 bases: TGTGCCAGCAGTTCTGACAGGGCGGGTGGCTACACCTTC. The encoded protein is CASSSDRAGGYTF.

This chain connects TRBV4-1 to TRBJ1-2, with 12 bases aligning to TRBD1. The trim removed 2 bases at V and 8 bases at J, leaving 9 bases unmatched. CDR1 is MGHRA, CDR2 YSYEKL, per germline. This CDR3 has 16 amino acids. CDR3 coding DNA: TGCGCCAGCAGCCAACCTACCGGGACAGGGGGCTTGGGCTACACCTTC. Its translation: CASSQPTGTGGLGYTF.

The rearrangement uses TRBV29-1 and TRBJ2-3; D is perhaps TRBD2 (7 bases). V lost 3 bases to trimming and J lost 1 base, with 8 bases between them. Looked up from germline, CDR1 is SQVTM and CDR2 is ANQGSEA. The CDR3 is made up of 13 amino acids. CDR3 nucleotide sequence: TGCAGCGTTGACGGGGGGCGCACAGATACGCAGTATTTT. This sequence encodes CSVDGGRTDTQYF.

This chain joins TRBV19 and TRBJ2-7, with TRBD2 as a possible D gene (6 bases). Germline V gives CDR1 LNHDA, CDR2 SQIVND (reference sequence). The V gene lost 4 bases and the J gene lost 5 bases, with 15 bases spanning the gap. The CDR3 runs 14 residues. CDR3 sequence: CASSTSGLSDEQYF. The CDR3 nucleotides read TGTGCCAGTAGTACCTCGGGACTTAGCGACGAGCAGTACTTC.

This sequence joins TRBV6-1 and TRBJ1-2, with 8 bases that match TRBD1. This CDR3 spans 15 amino acids. Germline V gene lookup returns CDR1 MNHNS and CDR2 SASEGT. V shed 4 bases and J 4 bases; nucleotides not matched to a gene: 8. CDR3 amino acids: CASSGRGRGLYGYTF. CDR3 coding DNA: TGTGCCAGCAGTGGTAGGGGCAGGGGGCTCTATGGCTACACCTTC.

The chain couples TRBV27 to TRBJ1-2; D perhaps matches TRBD1 (5 bases). The CDR3 is made up of 11 amino acids. Per germline, CDR1 MNHEY and CDR2 SMNVEV (reference sequence). The V gene lost 4 bases and the J gene lost 6 bases, with 6 bases spanning the gap. The CDR3 loop is CASSSGDGYTF. CDR3 coding DNA: TGTGCCAGCAGTTCGGGGGATGGCTACACCTTC.

The genes are TRBV10-3 and TRBJ2-3, with TRBD1 as a possible D gene (6 bases). Trimming removed 0 bases at V and 2 bases at J, with 12 bases between. The germline CDR1 and CDR2 sequences are ENHRY and SYGVKD. The CDR3 runs 16 residues. The CDR3 nucleotides read TGTGCCATCAGTGAGTCCGACAGGATCATCACAGATACGCAGTATTTT. This encodes CAISESDRIITDTQYF.

The chain links TRBV25-1 to TRBJ2-6; TRBD1 is a possible D gene (6 bases). The germline CDR1 and CDR2 sequences are MGHDK and SYGVNS. This CDR3 has 15 residues. The V and J ends lost 5 bases and 0 bases respectively, with 8 bases between them. In DNA form, the CDR3 reads TGTGCCAGCAGTTTACAGGGCTCTGGGGCCAACGTCCTGACTTTC. It translates to CASSLQGSGANVLTF.

This chain joins TRBV4-2 and TRBJ2-2; D is possibly TRBD1 (5 bases). Between the trimmed V and J ends, which lost 0 bases and 4 bases, there was a span of 12 bases. The length of the CDR3 is 16 residues. In germline, CDR1 is LGHNA, CDR2 YNFKEQ. CDR3 nucleotide sequence: TGTGCCAGCAGCCAAGATAGGGGCGGAGTCACCGGGGAGCTGTTTTTT. Translating gives CASSQDRGGVTGELFF.

This clone was seen once. The V call is TRBV9, the J call TRBJ1-2, with 11 bases aligning to TRBD1. This CDR3 has 15 residues. With 4 bases clipped from V and 10 bases from J, the junction kept 12 bases outside the gene matches. Germline V gives CDR1 SGDLS, CDR2 YYNGEE. The CDR3 spells CASSPVGGQGADYTF. CDR3 bases: TGTGCCAGCAGCCCGGTGGGAGGACAGGGGGCAGACTACACCTTC.

This clone was found once. The V call is TRBV29-1, the J call TRBJ1-1, with no clear D. This CDR3 contains 12 residues. V dropped 6 bases and J dropped 1 base, with 9 bases sitting between them. From germline, CDR1 is SQVTM and CDR2 ANQGSEA. CDR3 loop: CSVIRQNTEAFF. Written as DNA, the CDR3 is TGCAGCGTGATAAGACAGAACACTGAAGCTTTCTTT.

The J gene is TRBJ2-2, the V gene TRBV7-6; D not resolved. V shed 3 bases and J shed 0 bases, with 11 bases lying between them. Germline V gene sequence: CDR1 SGHVS, CDR2 FNYEAQ. There are 16 residues in the CDR3. As DNA, the CDR3 is TGTGCCAGCAGCTTCACGGTCAGCGCGAACACCGGGGAGCTGTTTTTT. Translating it yields CASSFTVSANTGELFF.

V and J are TRBV9 and TRBJ2-7; tentatively, D is TRBD1 (6 bases). CDR1 is SGDLS and CDR2 is YYNGEE in the germline V gene. V dropped 2 bases and J dropped 4 bases, with 13 bases sitting between them. The CDR3 has 14 amino acids. The CDR3 nucleotides are TGTGCCAGCAGCGTGGCAGGGGAATTATACGAGCAGTACTTC. Its translation is CASSVAGELYEQYF.

J is TRBJ2-7 and V is TRBV7-2, with 12 bases aligning to TRBD2. The germline CDR1 and CDR2 sequences are SGHTA and FQGNSA. Germline trimming cut 5 bases from V and 1 base from J; bases unmatched to any gene: 3. CDR3 length: 15 residues. CDR3 nucleotides: TGTGCCAGCAGCATGACTAGCGGGAGTTCCTACGAGCAGTACTTC. It specifies CASSMTSGSSYEQYF. Drawing the rest from reference TRBV7-2 and TRBJ2-7, the complete variable domain is GAGVSQSPSNKVTEKGKDVELRCDPISGHTALYWYRQSLGQGLEFLIYFQGNSAPDKSGLPSDRFSAERTGGSVSTLTIQRTQQEDSAVYLCASSMTSGSSYEQYFGPGTRLTVT.

The CDR3 region has the DNA TGTGCCTGGAGTAAACCTCCCTATGAAGCTTTCTTT. Protein product: CAWSKPPYEAFF. This rearrangement joins TRBV30 to TRBJ1-1; D not resolved. The germline V gene has CDR1 GTSNPN and CDR2 SVGIG (reference sequence). The CDR3 consists of 12 residues. V lost 2 bases to trimming and J lost 7 bases, with 11 bases between them.

The J gene is TRBJ2-7, the V gene TRBV7-9, with TRBD1 as a possible D gene (5 bases). CDR1 SEHNR and CDR2 FQNEAQ come from the germline V gene (reference sequence). The CDR3 runs 13 residues. With 0 bases removed from V and 3 bases from J, the gap between germline ends came to 6 bases. DNA for the CDR3: TGTGCCAGCAGCTTAGCAGGGGACTACGAGCAGTACTTC. Residues: CASSLAGDYEQYF. Full variable domain (missing parts from reference TRBV7-9 and TRBJ2-7): DTGVSQNPRHKITKRGQNVTFRCDPISEHNRLYWYRQTLGQGPEFLTYFQNEAQLEKSRLLSDRFSAERPKGSFSTLEIQRTEQGDSAMYLCASSLAGDYEQYFGPGTRLTVT.

This clone was observed once. The chain employs TRBV5-1 and TRBJ2-1, with 12 positions matching TRBD1. The V gene end was trimmed by 2 bases and the J gene end by 6 bases; junction bases not matched to a gene: 3. CDR3 length: 15 amino acids. Per germline, CDR1 SGHRS and CDR2 YFSETQ. As DNA, the CDR3 is TGCGCCAGCAGCTTCGGGACAGGGGGCGGCAATGAGCAGTTCTTC. This translates into CASSFGTGGGNEQFF.